This TCR beta chain was obtained from a study of tumour-infiltrating T cells in Burkitt lymphoma (dated by TCRdb to 2019 to 2021). Background on the whole study: Clinical outcome was correlated with TCR repertoire data, and overall and progression-free survival were found to be predicted by productive clonality independently of established prognosticators, including age at diagnosis.

The germline V gene supplies CDR1 SNHLY and CDR2 FYNNEI. A distance of 5 bases separates the germline ends of V and J, which lose 7 bases and 2 bases respectively. Spanning cysteine to phenylalanine, the CDR3 consists of 12 amino acids. The sequence is cut down to CDR3 DNA, 36 bases in frame from base 1. Libraries were built with the immunoSEQ multiplex PCR assay. TCRdb stores this immuneACCESS table with in-frame sequences only. Part of the clones is absent; in the studies checked, under half of the shortfall reflects unresolved V genes, and no reason is known for the rest. The sample records around 1,600 clones, under 20% of which are singletons. The top ten hold 13% to 15% of the sample. This clone was recorded a few times. Its antigen is unknown. No much larger clone is present one base from it, and per-base qualities are unavailable.

The source of this sequence is a human donor with diffuse large B-cell lymphoma. In this chain, TRBV2 is recombined with TRBJ2-2; a confident D gene designation cannot be given. The sequenced sample was tumor tissue. Here the CDR3 is given as CASIRNTGELFF. Read as DNA, the sequence is TGTGCCAGCATCCGAAACACCGGGGAGCTGTTTTTT.